The present T cell receptor beta chain was sequenced within a study of shared T cell receptors in the human thymus. CDR3 length: 14 amino acids. Deletions cut 6 bases from V and 5 bases from J, with 14 bases between. Germline values: CDR1 WSHSY, CDR2 SAAADI. The method was immunoSEQ multiplex PCR; TCRdb's version includes in-frame clones alone and lacks a portion of them. The repertoire consists of 700,000 or so clones, with approximately 85% occurring once and the leading ten covering approximately 0.01%. The data were also submitted as part of a second study, on human thymus T cells. This second study says: The study used thymus tissue resected during corrective heart surgery.

The sample consisted of thymocytes. The genes are TRBV10-2 and TRBJ2-1; TRBD2 might be the D (6 bases). The receptor comes from a girl less than two years old with a congenital heart defect. This CDR3 is CASRSAGLHNEQFF. The CDR3 nucleotides read TGCGCCAGCAGGTCTGCGGGACTGCACAATGAGCAGTTCTTC.